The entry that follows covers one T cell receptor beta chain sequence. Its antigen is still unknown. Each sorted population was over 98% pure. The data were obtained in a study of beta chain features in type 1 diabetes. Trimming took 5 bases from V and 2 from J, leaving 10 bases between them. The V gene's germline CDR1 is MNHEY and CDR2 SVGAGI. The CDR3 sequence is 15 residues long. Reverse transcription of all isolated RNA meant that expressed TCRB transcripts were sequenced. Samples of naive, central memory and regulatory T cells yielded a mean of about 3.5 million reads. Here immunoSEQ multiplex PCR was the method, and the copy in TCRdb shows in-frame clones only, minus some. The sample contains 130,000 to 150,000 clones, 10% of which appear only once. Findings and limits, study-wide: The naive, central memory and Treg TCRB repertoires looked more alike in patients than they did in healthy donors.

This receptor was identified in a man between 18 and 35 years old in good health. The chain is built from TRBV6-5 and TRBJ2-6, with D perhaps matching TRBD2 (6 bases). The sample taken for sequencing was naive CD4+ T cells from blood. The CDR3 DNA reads TGTGCCAGCAGTATCGGGGGTGCTGGGGCCAACGTCCTGACTTTC. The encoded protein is CASSIGGAGANVLTF.